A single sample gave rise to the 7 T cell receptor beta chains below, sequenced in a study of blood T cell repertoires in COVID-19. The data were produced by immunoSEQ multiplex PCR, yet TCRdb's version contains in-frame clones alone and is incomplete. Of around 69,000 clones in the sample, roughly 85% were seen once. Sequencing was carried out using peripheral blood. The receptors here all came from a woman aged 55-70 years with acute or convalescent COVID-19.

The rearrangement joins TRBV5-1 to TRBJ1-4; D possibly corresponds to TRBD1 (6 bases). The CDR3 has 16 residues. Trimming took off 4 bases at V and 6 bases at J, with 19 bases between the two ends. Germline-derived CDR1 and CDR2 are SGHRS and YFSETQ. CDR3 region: CASSLRPQGNDEKLFF. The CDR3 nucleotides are TGCGCCAGCAGCCTCCGACCACAGGGAAACGATGAAAAACTGTTTTTT.

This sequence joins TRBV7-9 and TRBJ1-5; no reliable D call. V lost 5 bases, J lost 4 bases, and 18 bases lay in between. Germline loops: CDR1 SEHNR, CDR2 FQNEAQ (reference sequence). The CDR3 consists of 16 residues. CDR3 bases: TGTGCCAGCAGCGACTCGACTAGGACGGAGAATCAGCCCCAGCATTTT. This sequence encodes CASSDSTRTENQPQHF.

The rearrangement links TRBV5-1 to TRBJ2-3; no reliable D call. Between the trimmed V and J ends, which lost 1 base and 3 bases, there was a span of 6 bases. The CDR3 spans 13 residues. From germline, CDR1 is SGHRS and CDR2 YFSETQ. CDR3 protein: CASSLYGTDTQYF. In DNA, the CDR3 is TGCGCCAGCAGCTTGTACGGTACAGATACGCAGTATTTT.

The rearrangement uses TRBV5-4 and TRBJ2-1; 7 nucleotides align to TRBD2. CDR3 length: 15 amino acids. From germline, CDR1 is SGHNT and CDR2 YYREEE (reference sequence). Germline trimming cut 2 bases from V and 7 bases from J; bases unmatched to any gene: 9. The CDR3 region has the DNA TGTGCCAGCAGCTTAAGGGCGGGAGTGGGGAATGAGCAGTTCTTC. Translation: CASSLRAGVGNEQFF.

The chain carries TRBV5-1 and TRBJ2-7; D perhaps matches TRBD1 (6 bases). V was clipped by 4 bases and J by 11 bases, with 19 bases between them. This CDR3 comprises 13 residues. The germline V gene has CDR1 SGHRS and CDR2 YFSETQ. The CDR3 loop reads CASSAGQFPPEYF. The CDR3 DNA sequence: TGCGCCAGCAGCGCCGGACAGTTTCCTCCGGAGTACTTC.

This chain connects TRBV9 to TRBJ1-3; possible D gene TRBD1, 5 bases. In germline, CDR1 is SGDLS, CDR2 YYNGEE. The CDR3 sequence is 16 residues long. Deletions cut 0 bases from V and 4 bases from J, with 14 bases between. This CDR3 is CASSVAPDISGNTIYF. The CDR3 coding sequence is TGTGCCAGCAGCGTAGCCCCGGACATCTCAGGAAACACCATATATTTT.

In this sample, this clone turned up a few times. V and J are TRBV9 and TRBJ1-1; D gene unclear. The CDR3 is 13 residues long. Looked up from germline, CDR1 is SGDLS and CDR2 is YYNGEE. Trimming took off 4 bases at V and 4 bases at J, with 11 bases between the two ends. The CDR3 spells CASSNWAGTEAFF. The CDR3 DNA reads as TGTGCCAGCAGCAATTGGGCGGGCACTGAAGCTTTCTTT.